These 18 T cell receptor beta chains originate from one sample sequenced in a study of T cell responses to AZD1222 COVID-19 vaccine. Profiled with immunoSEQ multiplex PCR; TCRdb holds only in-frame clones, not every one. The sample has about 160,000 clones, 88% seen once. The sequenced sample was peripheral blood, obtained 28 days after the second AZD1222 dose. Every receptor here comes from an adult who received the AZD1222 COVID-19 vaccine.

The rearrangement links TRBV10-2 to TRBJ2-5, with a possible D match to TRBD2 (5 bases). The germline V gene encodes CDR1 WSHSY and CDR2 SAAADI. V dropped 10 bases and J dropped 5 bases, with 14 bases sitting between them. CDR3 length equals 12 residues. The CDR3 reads CATLGSVETQYF. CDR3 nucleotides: TGCGCCACCCTAGGGAGCGTTGAGACCCAGTACTTC.

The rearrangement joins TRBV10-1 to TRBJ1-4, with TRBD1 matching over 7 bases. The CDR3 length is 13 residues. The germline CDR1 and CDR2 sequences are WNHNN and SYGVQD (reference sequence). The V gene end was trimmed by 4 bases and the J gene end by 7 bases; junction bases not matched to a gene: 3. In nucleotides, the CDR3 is TGCGCCAGCAGTGCGACAGGGTTTGAAAAACTGTTTTTT. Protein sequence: CASSATGFEKLFF.

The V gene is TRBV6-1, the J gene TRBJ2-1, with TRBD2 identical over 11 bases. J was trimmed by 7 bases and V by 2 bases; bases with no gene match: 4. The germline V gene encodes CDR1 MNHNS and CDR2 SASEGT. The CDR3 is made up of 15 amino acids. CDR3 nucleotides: TGTGCCAGCAGTGAATTAGCGGGGGGGCCTAATGAGCAGTTCTTC. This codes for CASSELAGGPNEQFF.

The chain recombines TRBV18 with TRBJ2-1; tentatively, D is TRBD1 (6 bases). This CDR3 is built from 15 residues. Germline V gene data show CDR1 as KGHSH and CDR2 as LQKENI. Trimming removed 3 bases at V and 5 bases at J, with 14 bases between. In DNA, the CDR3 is TGTGCCAGCTCACCCATAGTGGGACAAAACAATGAGCAGTTCTTC. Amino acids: CASSPIVGQNNEQFF.

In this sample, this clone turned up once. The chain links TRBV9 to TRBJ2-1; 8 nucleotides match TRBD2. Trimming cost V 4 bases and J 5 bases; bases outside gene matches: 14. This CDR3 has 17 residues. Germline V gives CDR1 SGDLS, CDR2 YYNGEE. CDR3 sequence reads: CASSPLGRGGGHNEQFF. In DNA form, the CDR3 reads TGTGCCAGCAGCCCCCTTGGGAGGGGCGGGGGGCACAATGAGCAGTTCTTC.

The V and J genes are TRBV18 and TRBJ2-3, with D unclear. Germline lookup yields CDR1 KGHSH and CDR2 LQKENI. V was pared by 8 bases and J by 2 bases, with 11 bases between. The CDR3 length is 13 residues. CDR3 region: CASLVSVTDTQYF. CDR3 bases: TGTGCCAGCCTAGTGTCGGTCACAGATACGCAGTATTTT.

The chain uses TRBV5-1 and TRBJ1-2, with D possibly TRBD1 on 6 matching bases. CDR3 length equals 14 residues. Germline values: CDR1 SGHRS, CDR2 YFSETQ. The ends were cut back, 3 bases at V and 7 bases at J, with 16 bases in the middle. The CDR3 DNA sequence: TGCGCCAGCAGCTCCCTATCAGGAGGGGGTGGCTACACCTTC. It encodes CASSSLSGGGGYTF.

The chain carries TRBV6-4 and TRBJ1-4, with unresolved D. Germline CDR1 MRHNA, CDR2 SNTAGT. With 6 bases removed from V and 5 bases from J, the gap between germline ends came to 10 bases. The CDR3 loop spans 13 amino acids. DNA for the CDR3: TGTGCCAGCAGGCCGAACTTCAATGAAAAACTGTTTTTT. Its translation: CASRPNFNEKLFF.

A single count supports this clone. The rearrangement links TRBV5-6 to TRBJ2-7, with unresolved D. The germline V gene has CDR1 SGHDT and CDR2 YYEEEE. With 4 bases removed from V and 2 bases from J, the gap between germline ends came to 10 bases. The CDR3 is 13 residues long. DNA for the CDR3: TGTGCCAGCAGCCAGAGATTGACCTACGAGCAGTACTTC. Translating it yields CASSQRLTYEQYF.

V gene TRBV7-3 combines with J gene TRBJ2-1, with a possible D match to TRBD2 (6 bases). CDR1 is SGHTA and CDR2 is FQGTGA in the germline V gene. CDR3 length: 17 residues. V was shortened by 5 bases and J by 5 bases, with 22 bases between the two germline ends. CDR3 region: CASSDRGPGLSNNEQFF. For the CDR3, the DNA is TGTGCCAGCAGCGATCGAGGTCCGGGACTTAGTAACAATGAGCAGTTCTTC.

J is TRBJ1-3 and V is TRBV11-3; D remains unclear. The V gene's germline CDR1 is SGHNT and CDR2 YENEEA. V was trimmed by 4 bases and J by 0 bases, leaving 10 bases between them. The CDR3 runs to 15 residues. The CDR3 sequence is CASSSGPRSGNTIYF. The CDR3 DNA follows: TGTGCCAGCAGCTCCGGGCCCCGCTCTGGAAACACCATATATTTT.

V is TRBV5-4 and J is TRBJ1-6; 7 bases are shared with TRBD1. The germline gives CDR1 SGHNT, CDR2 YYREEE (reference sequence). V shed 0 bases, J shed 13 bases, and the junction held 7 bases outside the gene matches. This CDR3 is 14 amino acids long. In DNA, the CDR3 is TGTGCCAGCAGCTTGGAAGGGGGCTATGGGCCCCTCCACTTT. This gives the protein CASSLEGGYGPLHF.

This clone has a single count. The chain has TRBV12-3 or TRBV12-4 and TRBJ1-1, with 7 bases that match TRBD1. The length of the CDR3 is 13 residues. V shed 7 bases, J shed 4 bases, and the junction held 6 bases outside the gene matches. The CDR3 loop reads CASTQGGPTEAFF. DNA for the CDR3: TGTGCCAGCACTCAGGGGGGGCCCACTGAAGCTTTCTTT.

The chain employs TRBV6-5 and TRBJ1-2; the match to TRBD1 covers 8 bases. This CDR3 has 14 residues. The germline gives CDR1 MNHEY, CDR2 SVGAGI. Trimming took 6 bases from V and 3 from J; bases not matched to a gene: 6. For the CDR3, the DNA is TGTGCCAGCAGAACCGGGACAGGACACTATGGCTACACCTTC. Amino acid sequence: CASRTGTGHYGYTF.

The DNA for the CDR3 is TGCGCCAGCAGTGAGACGAAGGTCTACAATGAGCAGTTCTTC. Protein product: CASSETKVYNEQFF. The chain links TRBV10-2 to TRBJ2-1; no clear D gene. The CDR3 spans 14 residues. The germline V and J ends were trimmed by 2 bases and 3 bases, with 8 bases remaining between them. Germline V gene sequence: CDR1 WSHSY, CDR2 SAAADI.

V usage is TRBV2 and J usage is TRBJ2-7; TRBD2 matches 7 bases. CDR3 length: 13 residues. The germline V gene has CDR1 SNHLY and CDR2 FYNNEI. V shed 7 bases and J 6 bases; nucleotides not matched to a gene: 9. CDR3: CASMGPGRGEQYF. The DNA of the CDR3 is TGTGCCAGCATGGGGCCGGGGAGGGGCGAGCAGTACTTC.

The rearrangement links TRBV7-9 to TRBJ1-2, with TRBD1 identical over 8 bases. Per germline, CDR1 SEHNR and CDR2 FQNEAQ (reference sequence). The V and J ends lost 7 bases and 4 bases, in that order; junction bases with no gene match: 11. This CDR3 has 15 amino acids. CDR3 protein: CASTPGQAFSYGYTF. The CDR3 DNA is TGTGCCAGCACGCCGGGACAGGCTTTCTCCTATGGCTACACCTTC. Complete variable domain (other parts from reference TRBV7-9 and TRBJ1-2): DTGVSQNPRHKITKRGQNVTFRCDPISEHNRLYWYRQTLGQGPEFLTYFQNEAQLEKSRLLSDRFSAERPKGSFSTLEIQRTEQGDSAMYLCASTPGQAFSYGYTFGSGTRLTVV.

In DNA form, the CDR3 reads TGTGCCAGCAGTCGACAGGGAAATTCCTACGAGCAGTACTTC. Translated: CASSRQGNSYEQYF. The rearrangement uses TRBV5-6 and TRBJ2-7; 7 positions agree with TRBD1. The length of the CDR3 is 14 residues. Germline assignment: CDR1 SGHDT and CDR2 YYEEEE. J gave up 1 base and V 5 bases, and 6 bases lay outside the gene matches.